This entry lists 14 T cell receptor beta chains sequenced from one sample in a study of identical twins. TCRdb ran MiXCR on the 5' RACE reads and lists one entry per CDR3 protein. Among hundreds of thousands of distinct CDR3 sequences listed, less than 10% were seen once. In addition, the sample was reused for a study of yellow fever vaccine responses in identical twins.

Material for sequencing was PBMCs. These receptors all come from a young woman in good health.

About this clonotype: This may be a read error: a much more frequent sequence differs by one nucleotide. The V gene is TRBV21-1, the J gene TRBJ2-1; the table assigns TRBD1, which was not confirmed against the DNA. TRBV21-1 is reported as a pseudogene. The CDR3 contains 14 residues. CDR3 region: CASSGDSSYNEQFF. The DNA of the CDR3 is TGTGCCAGCAGCGGGGACAGCTCCTACAATGAGCAGTTCTTC.

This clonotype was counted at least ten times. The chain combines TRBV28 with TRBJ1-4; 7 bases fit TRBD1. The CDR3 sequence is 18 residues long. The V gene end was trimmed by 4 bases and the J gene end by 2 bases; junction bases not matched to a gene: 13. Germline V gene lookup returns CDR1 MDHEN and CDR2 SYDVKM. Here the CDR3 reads CASSSTTRIQGTNEKLFF. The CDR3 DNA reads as TGTGCCAGCAGTTCCACCACTCGGATACAGGGGACTAATGAAAAACTGTTTTTT.

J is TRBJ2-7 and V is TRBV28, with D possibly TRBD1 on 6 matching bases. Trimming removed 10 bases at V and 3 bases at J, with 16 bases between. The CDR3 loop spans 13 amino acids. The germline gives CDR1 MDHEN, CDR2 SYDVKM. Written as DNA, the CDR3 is TGTGCCACCACCAGGGGCTCCATCTACGAGCAGTACTTC. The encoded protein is CATTRGSIYEQYF.

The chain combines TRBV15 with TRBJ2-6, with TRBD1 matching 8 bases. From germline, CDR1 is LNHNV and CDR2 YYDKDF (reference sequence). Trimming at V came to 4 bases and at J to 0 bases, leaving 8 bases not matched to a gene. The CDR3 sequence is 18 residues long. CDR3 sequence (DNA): TGTGCCACCAGCATATCAGGGGGCCTGGGCTCTGGGGCCAACGTCCTGACTTTC. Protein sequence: CATSISGGLGSGANVLTF.

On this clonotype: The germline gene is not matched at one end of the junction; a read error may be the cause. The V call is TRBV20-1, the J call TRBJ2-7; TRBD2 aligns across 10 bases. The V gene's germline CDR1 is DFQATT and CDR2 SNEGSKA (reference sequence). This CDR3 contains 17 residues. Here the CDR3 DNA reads TGCTGTGCTAGAGATGAGCTAGCGGGAGTTCCGGGGTGGGAGCAGTACTTC. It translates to CCARDELAGVPGWEQYF.

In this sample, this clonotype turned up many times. CDR3: CSVAQETQYF. The DNA for the CDR3 is TGCAGCGTTGCCCAAGAGACCCAGTACTTC. The chain is built from TRBV29-1 and TRBJ2-5; no clear D. V was pared by 4 bases and J by 1 base, with 1 base between. Germline V lookup: CDR1 SQVTM, CDR2 ANQGSEA. This CDR3 region has 10 residues.

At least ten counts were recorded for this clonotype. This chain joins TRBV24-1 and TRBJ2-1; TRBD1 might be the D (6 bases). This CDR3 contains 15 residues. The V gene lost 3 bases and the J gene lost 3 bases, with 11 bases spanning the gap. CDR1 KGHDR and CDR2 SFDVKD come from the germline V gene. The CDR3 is CATSDREGGYNEQFF. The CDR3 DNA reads TGTGCCACCAGTGATCGGGAAGGGGGCTACAATGAGCAGTTCTTC.

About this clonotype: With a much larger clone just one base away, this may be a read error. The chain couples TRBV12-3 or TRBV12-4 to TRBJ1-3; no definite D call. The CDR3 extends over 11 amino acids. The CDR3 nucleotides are TGTGCCAGCAGTTATGGATACACCATATATTTT. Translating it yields CASSYGYTIYF.

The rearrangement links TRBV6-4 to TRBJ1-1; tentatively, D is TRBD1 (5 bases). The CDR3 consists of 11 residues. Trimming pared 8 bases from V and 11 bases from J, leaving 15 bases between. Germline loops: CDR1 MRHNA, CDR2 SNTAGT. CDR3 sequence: CASELQVWAFF. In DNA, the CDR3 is TGTGCCAGCGAACTACAGGTTTGGGCTTTCTTT.

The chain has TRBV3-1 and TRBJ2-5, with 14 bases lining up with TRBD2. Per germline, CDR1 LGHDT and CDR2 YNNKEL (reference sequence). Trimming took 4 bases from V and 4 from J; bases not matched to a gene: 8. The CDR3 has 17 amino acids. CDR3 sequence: CASSPRTSGRTIETQYF. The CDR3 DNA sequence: TGTGCCAGCAGCCCGCGGACTAGCGGGAGGACTATAGAGACCCAGTACTTC.

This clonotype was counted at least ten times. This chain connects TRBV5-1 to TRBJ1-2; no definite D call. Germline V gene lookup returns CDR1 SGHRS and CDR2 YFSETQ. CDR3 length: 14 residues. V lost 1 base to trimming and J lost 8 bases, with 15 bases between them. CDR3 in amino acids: CASSLTAGTVGYTF. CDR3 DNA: TGCGCCAGCAGCTTGACTGCAGGCACGGTGGGCTACACCTTC.

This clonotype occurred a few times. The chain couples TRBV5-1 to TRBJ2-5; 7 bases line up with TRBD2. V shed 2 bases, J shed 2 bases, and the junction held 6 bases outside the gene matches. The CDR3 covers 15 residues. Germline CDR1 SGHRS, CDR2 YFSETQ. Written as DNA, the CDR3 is TGCGCCAGCAGCTTAGGGGAGGGCCCTCAAGAGACCCAGTACTTC. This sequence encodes CASSLGEGPQETQYF.

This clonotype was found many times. CDR3 bases: TGTGCCAGCAGCCAAGGAAGGCTAGCGGGAGATACCTACAATGAGCAGTTCTTC. Residues: CASSQGRLAGDTYNEQFF. V and J are TRBV3-1 and TRBJ2-1; 10 nucleotides align to TRBD2. Germline V gene lookup returns CDR1 LGHDT and CDR2 YNNKEL (reference sequence). V shed 1 base and J 2 bases; nucleotides not matched to a gene: 8. The CDR3 has 18 residues.

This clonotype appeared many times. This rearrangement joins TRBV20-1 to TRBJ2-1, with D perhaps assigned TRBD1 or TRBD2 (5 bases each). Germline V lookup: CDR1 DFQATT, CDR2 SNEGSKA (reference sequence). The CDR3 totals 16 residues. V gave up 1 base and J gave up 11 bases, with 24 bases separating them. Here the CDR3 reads CSARAVGLAPPQKQFF. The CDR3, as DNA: TGCAGTGCTAGAGCAGTGGGGCTAGCTCCCCCCCAAAAGCAGTTCTTC.